Described below is a single TCR beta chain sequence and its context. Its antigen is unidentified. During construction of the library, unique molecular identifiers were attached to individual cDNA molecules for quantitative, reproducible TCR counting. TCRdb processed the RACE reads anew with MiXCR; each CDR3 protein has one entry. The table shows 180,000 or so distinct CDR3 sequences, with 20% to 25% occurring only once. Time point meaning: patch test 1, 2 weeks after DPC sensitization. The treatment is: therapeutic diphenylcyclopropenone sensitization with weekly scalp DPC. Blood sampling preceded each patch test application. This sample stems from a study of human T cells and chemical hapten exposure. Study-level background: All patients underwent weekly scalp dosing with diphenylcyclopropenone for the full approximately 23-week study. Regarding the study as a whole: In comparison with controls, expanded TCRs gave rise to a significantly larger number of large CDR3 similarity clusters.

The V gene's germline CDR1 is SGHNT and CDR2 YENEEA. V lost 5 bases to trimming and J lost 6 bases; unmatched junction nucleotides: 12. This CDR3 is built from 15 residues. Sequencing used whole blood, obtained in connection with sensitization to the hapten diphenylcyclopropenone (DPC). This receptor was obtained from a woman between 50 and 59 years old with alopecia areata. Some clones in this sample may be carry-over from other donors' samples. V gene TRBV11-3 combines with J gene TRBJ2-7; 8 positions agree with TRBD1. CDR3 in amino acids: CASSGIRTGPIEQYF. CDR3 in DNA: TGTGCCAGCAGCGGGATTAGGACAGGGCCCATCGAGCAGTACTTC. Together with reference TRBV11-3 and TRBJ2-7, the CDR3 gives the full variable domain: EAGVVQSPRYKIIEKKQPVAFWCNPISGHNTLYWYLQNLGQGPELLIRYENEEAVDDSQLPKDRFSAERLKGVDSTLKIQPAELGDSAVYLCASSGIRTGPIEQYFGPGTRLTVT.